This is a list of T cell receptor beta chains from one sample in a study of T cells in Graves' hyperthyroidism and ophthalmopathy. TCRdb ran MiXCR on the multiplex PCR reads and lists one entry per CDR3 protein. Of about 340,000 distinct CDR3 sequences in the sample, over 20% are singletons; the top ten hold around 45%. The sample comprised blood. These receptors originate from a woman aged 50 to 60 with Graves' hyperthyroidism. CDR3s include the opening cysteine and the closing phenylalanine or tryptophan. Fields, in order: V gene, clone size, D gene, J gene, CDR3 protein, CDR3 DNA. D genes are given only for firm matches. The size entry is marked missing in some rows and otherwise reads once, few, many or a size class.

>TRBV5-1|once|-|TRBJ2-3
CASSFPTGQPASSTDTQYF
TGCGCCAGCAGCTTCCCAACAGGGCAGCCGGCTTCAAGCACAGATACGCAGTATTTT
>TRBV7-9|few|-|TRBJ2-7
CASSFFQGISYEQYF
TGTGCCAGCAGCTTCTTCCAGGGTATCTCCTACGAGCAGTACTTC
>TRBV4-2|many|TRBD1|TRBJ1-1
CASSQDRGHTEAFF
TGTGCCAGCAGCCAAGATAGGGGGCACACTGAAGCTTTCTTT
>TRBV28|many|TRBD1|TRBJ1-1
CASSLSGDSEAFF
TGTGCCAGCAGTTTATCGGGGGACAGTGAAGCTTTCTTT
>TRBV5-1|few|-|TRBJ1-2
CASSLVQWLGTDYTF
TGCGCCAGCAGCTTGGTACAGTGGCTCGGGACGGACTACACCTTC
>TRBV28|many|-|TRBJ2-5
CASSPWTAFYQETQYF
TGTGCCAGCAGTCCCTGGACAGCGTTTTACCAAGAGACCCAGTACTTC
>TRBV28|few|-|TRBJ1-1
CASTLESTEAFF
TGTGCCAGCACCCTTGAGAGCACTGAAGCTTTCTTT
>TRBV20-1|few|-|TRBJ2-5
CSARGQLQETQYF
TGCAGTGCTAGAGGTCAGCTCCAAGAGACCCAGTACTTC
>TRBV28|many|-|TRBJ2-1
CASTNLGSNEQFF
TGTGCCAGCACCAATTTAGGATCCAATGAGCAGTTCTTC
>TRBV20-1|many|-|TRBJ2-7
CSARAGYEQYF
TGCAGTGCTAGGGCGGGCTACGAGCAGTACTTC
>TRBV4-1|-|-|TRBJ2-3
CASSQEEGGTTASGDTQYF
TGCGCCAGCAGCCAAGAAGAGGGGGGGACTACAGCCTCCGGGGATACGCAGTATTTT
>TRBV19|few|-|TRBJ1-1
CASSMAGINTEAFF
TGTGCCAGTAGTATGGCAGGAATTAACACTGAAGCTTTCTTT
>TRBV29-1|many|TRBD1|TRBJ1-1
CSVTGVSEAFF
TGCAGCGTTACAGGGGTATCTGAAGCTTTCTTT
>TRBV6-1|-|TRBD1|TRBJ1-5
CASSLDRGLGQPQHF
TGTGCCAGCAGTCTTGACAGGGGATTAGGTCAGCCCCAGCATTTT
>TRBV5-1|-|TRBD1|TRBJ1-1
CASRDPQGISEAFF
TGCGCCAGCCGTGATCCACAGGGGATATCTGAAGCTTTCTTT
>TRBV11-2|many|TRBD2|TRBJ2-3
CASSLTGTSGWRTDTQYF
TGTGCCAGCAGCCTAACCGGGACTAGTGGTTGGAGGACAGATACGCAGTATTTT
>TRBV4-1|-|TRBD2|TRBJ2-7
CASSQPWTSGAREQYF
TGCGCCAGCAGCCAACCCTGGACTAGCGGTGCGAGGGAGCAGTACTTC
>TRBV20-1|-|-|TRBJ1-1
CSARETTEAFF
TGCAGTGCTAGAGAAACCACTGAAGCTTTCTTT
>TRBV6-1|-|TRBD1|TRBJ2-6
CASSRDRVYSGANVLTF
TGTGCCAGCAGTAGGGACAGGGTTTACTCTGGGGCCAACGTCCTGACTTTC
>TRBV5-8|many|TRBD1|TRBJ1-1
CASSFGQVNTEAFF
TGTGCCAGCAGCTTCGGACAGGTGAACACTGAAGCTTTCTTT
>TRBV12-3/TRBV12-4|few|TRBD2|TRBJ2-2
CASSLNLGGRSGELFF
TGTGCCAGCAGTTTGAATTTGGGCGGGAGGTCGGGGGAGCTGTTTTTT
>TRBV28|few|-|TRBJ1-3
CASRGTGHSGNTIYF
TGTGCCAGCAGGGGTACAGGGCACTCTGGAAACACCATATATTTT
>TRBV5-5|-|-|TRBJ2-7
CASSFGTGSEQYF
TGTGCCAGCAGCTTCGGTACAGGGAGCGAGCAGTACTTC
>TRBV18|many|-|TRBJ2-1
CASSPGPNEQFF
TGTGCCAGCTCACCTGGACCTAATGAGCAGTTCTTC
>TRBV10-3|many|-|TRBJ1-1
CAISLRDKDTEAFF
TGTGCCATCAGTCTCCGGGACAAGGACACTGAAGCTTTCTTT
>TRBV20-1|many|TRBD2|TRBJ2-2
CSARDLGSGRTGELFF
TGCAGTGCTAGAGATCTGGGTAGCGGGCGGACCGGGGAGCTGTTTTTT
>TRBV15|-|TRBD2|TRBJ2-1
CATSRGTSGSSYNEQFF
TGTGCCACCAGCAGAGGAACTAGCGGGAGCTCCTACAATGAGCAGTTCTTC
>TRBV12-3/TRBV12-4|many|-|TRBJ2-3
CASRGTATDTQYF
TGTGCCAGCAGGGGAACAGCAACAGATACGCAGTATTTT
>TRBV5-6|-|-|TRBJ2-1
CASSLVVPDEQFF
TGTGCCAGCAGCTTGGTGGTTCCAGATGAGCAGTTCTTC
>TRBV19|-|-|TRBJ2-1
CASSFYPGASYNEQFF
TGTGCCAGTAGTTTCTACCCGGGAGCCTCCTACAATGAGCAGTTCTTC
>TRBV20-1|-|-|TRBJ2-7
CSARANRDHEQYF
TGCAGTGCTAGAGCCAACAGGGACCACGAGCAGTACTTC
>TRBV20-1|-|TRBD1|TRBJ2-1
CSAMDRGVSSYNEQFF
TGCAGTGCGATGGACAGGGGGGTTAGCTCCTACAATGAGCAGTTCTTC
>TRBV6-2/TRBV6-3|many|TRBD1|TRBJ1-1
CASSYTGVPNTEAFF
TGTGCCAGCAGTTACACAGGGGTGCCGAACACTGAAGCTTTCTTT
>TRBV7-2|-|TRBD2|TRBJ2-5
CASSQGLAGTQYF
TGTGCCAGCAGCCAGGGACTAGCGGGGACCCAGTACTTC
>TRBV12-3/TRBV12-4|few|-|TRBJ1-5
CASSLSKVGNQPQHF
TGTGCCAGCAGTTTATCCAAGGTTGGCAATCAGCCCCAGCATTTT
>TRBV6-6|-|TRBD1|TRBJ2-7
CASSYSGQVYEQYF
TGTGCCAGCAGTTACTCCGGACAGGTCTACGAGCAGTACTTC
>TRBV20-1|-|TRBD1|TRBJ1-1
CSATPTGVHTEAFF
TGCAGTGCTACTCCTACAGGGGTCCACACTGAAGCTTTCTTT
>TRBV5-4|-|TRBD1|TRBJ1-2
CASSLLGGRGYTF
TGTGCCAGCAGCTTGCTAGGGGGCCGAGGCTACACCTTC
>TRBV11-3|-|TRBD2|TRBJ2-1
CASSFAAGGPGNEQFF
TGTGCCAGCAGCTTTGCGGCGGGAGGGCCGGGCAATGAGCAGTTCTTC
>TRBV9|-|-|TRBJ2-6
CASSFPIQGTGANVLTF
TGTGCCAGCAGCTTCCCCATCCAGGGCACCGGGGCCAACGTCCTGACTTTC
>TRBV7-3|few|TRBD2|TRBJ2-2
CASSFASGLAGTGELFF
TGTGCCAGCAGCTTCGCCTCGGGACTAGCGGGCACCGGGGAGCTGTTTTTT
>TRBV20-1|many|TRBD2|TRBJ2-1
CSASDRGEGNIDEQFF
TGCAGTGCTAGTGATCGAGGGGAGGGGAATATCGATGAGCAGTTCTTC
>TRBV2|many|-|TRBJ2-2
CASSEFVTGELFF
TGTGCCAGCAGTGAATTTGTTACCGGGGAGCTGTTTTTT
>TRBV12-3/TRBV12-4|many|-|TRBJ2-7
CASSLAGALYEQYF
TGTGCCAGCAGTTTAGCAGGGGCCCTCTACGAGCAGTACTTC
>TRBV28|many|-|TRBJ1-5
CASRPPEGVVNNQPQHF
TGTGCCAGCCGTCCCCCGGAAGGGGTTGTGAACAATCAGCCCCAGCATTTT
>TRBV11-2|many|-|TRBJ1-2
CASSYPPYDRLAF
TGTGCCAGCAGCTACCCACCCTATGACAGATTAGCCTTC
>TRBV12-3/TRBV12-4|-|-|TRBJ2-5
CASSLGLPMGFQETQYF
TGTGCCAGCAGTTTAGGACTCCCCATGGGGTTCCAAGAGACCCAGTACTTC
>TRBV20-1|-|TRBD1|TRBJ1-2
CSASRQGRTDYGYTF
TGCAGTGCTAGCCGACAGGGCCGAACGGACTATGGCTACACCTTC
>TRBV7-9|-|-|TRBJ2-1
CASSSARATTNNEQFF
TGTGCCAGCAGCTCAGCCAGGGCAACGACTAACAATGAGCAGTTCTTC
>TRBV4-1|-|TRBD1|TRBJ1-2
CASSQIGTDYGYTF
TGCGCCAGCAGCCAAATCGGGACAGACTATGGCTACACCTTC
>TRBV9|few|-|TRBJ2-5
CASSVGVEETQYF
TGTGCCAGCAGCGTCGGGGTGGAAGAGACCCAGTACTTC
>TRBV28|many|TRBD1|TRBJ1-2
CASRQRQGTRYGYTF
TGTGCCAGCAGGCAGAGACAGGGCACCCGCTATGGCTACACCTTC
>TRBV13|few|TRBD2|TRBJ2-3
CASRSRLLAGGPTDTQYF
TGTGCCAGCAGAAGCAGACTACTAGCGGGGGGGCCCACAGATACGCAGTATTTT
>TRBV18|many|-|TRBJ2-3
CASSRIRESTTDTQYF
TGTGCCAGCTCACGAATCCGGGAGTCGACCACAGATACGCAGTATTTT
>TRBV20-1|few|-|TRBJ1-5
CSVNLYGGSGPQHF
TGCAGTGTCAACTTGTATGGGGGAAGCGGGCCCCAGCATTTT
>TRBV5-1|-|TRBD1|TRBJ2-6
CASSWFGQGVPFGANVLTF
TGCGCCAGCAGCTGGTTTGGACAGGGGGTCCCCTTCGGGGCCAACGTCCTGACTTTC
>TRBV11-2|few|-|TRBJ2-1
CASSISRGYEQFF
TGTGCCAGCAGCATTTCTAGGGGGTATGAGCAGTTCTTC
>TRBV19|-|-|TRBJ2-2
CASSLTGLYTRELFF
TGTGCCAGTAGTCTCACGGGACTTTACACCCGGGAGCTGTTTTTT
>TRBV11-2|-|-|TRBJ2-2
CASSLVRSGDTGELFF
TGTGCCAGCAGCTTAGTCAGGTCAGGGGACACCGGGGAGCTGTTTTTT
>TRBV5-1|many|-|TRBJ1-1
CASSPDSGNTEAFF
TGCGCCAGCAGCCCCGACAGTGGAAACACTGAAGCTTTCTTT